Listed here are 30 T cell receptor beta chains from one sample, sequenced in a study of glioma-infiltrating T cells (dated by TCRdb to between 2015 and 2016). The data were produced on an Illumina MiSeq. The iRepertoire nested amplicon-rescue multiplex PCR (arm-PCR) platform was used to amplify TCR alpha and beta CDR3 regions from RNA. The raw public reads went through TCRdb reprocessing: fastp at Q25, MiXCR clone calling, in-frame beta chains kept. CDR3 protein duplicates are merged, each entry listing the most common genes and DNA. Recorded for this sample are more than 300,000 distinct CDR3 sequences; 35% to 45% of them occurred a single time. Around 12% of the sample belongs to the ten largest clones. The source material was glioma tissue, nonneoplastic brain tissue, or PBMCs (not recorded which). The receptors were gathered from a human donor with low-grade glioma or glioblastoma, undergoing nonglioma brain surgery, or in good health (not recorded which).

Remarks on this clonotype: One base away lies a much larger clone, so this may be a sequencing read error. The chain joins TRBV25-1 to TRBJ2-7; a weak D match, TRBD2 (5 bases). CDR1 is MGHDK, CDR2 SYGVNS, per germline. The CDR3 sequence is 13 residues long. The CDR3 bases are TGTGCCGGCAGTGAATGGAGGAAATACGAGCAGTACTTC. As protein: CAGSEWRKYEQYF.

This clonotype was detected ten times or more. V is TRBV27 and J is TRBJ2-6; D unresolved. Trimming removed 6 bases at V and 1 base at J, with 7 bases between. The CDR3 is 14 residues long. Germline V gene lookup returns CDR1 MNHEY and CDR2 SMNVEV (reference sequence). CDR3 loop: CASSWASGANVLTF. CDR3 nucleotides: TGTGCCAGCAGCTGGGCATCTGGGGCCAACGTCCTGACTTTC.

V gene TRBV5-1 combines with J gene TRBJ2-7; D call uncertain. Germline V CDR1 and CDR2: SGHRS, YFSETQ. The CDR3 totals 17 residues. Trimming left V 0 bases short and J 0 bases short, with 16 bases between. CDR3 loop: CASSLAYGSASSYEQYF. DNA of the CDR3: TGCGCCAGCAGCTTGGCATACGGCTCAGCGAGCTCCTACGAGCAGTACTTC. Variable domain in full (rest from reference TRBV5-1 and TRBJ2-7): KAGVTQTPRYLIKTRGQQVTLSCSPISGHRSVSWYQQTPGQGLQFLFEYFSETQRNKGNFPGRFSGRQFSNSRSEMNVSTLELGDSALYLCASSLAYGSASSYEQYFGPGTRLTVT.

This clonotype came up many times. The V gene is TRBV6-6, the J gene TRBJ1-1; TRBD1 aligns across 7 bases. CDR3 size: 13 residues. Germline assignment: CDR1 MNHNY and CDR2 SVGAGI (reference sequence). V was clipped by 2 bases and J by 4 bases; unmatched bases: 1. In DNA, the CDR3 is TGTGCCAGCAGTTACCAGGGGGGCACTGAAGCTTTCTTT. Its translation: CASSYQGGTEAFF.

The sample holds many counts of this clonotype. V usage is TRBV6-1 and J usage is TRBJ2-7; no clear D gene. The CDR3 is made up of 14 amino acids. The germline V and J ends were trimmed by 7 bases and 3 bases, with 16 bases remaining between them. CDR1 and CDR2 (germline): MNHNS, SASEGT. The CDR3 protein is CASTPGPDGYEQYF. The CDR3 region has the DNA TGTGCCAGCACCCCAGGCCCGGACGGCTACGAGCAGTACTTC.

There are many counts of this clonotype. The rearrangement links TRBV4-1 to TRBJ2-7; TRBD2 agrees at 9 bases. Germline assignment: CDR1 MGHRA and CDR2 YSYEKL. V shed 1 base and J 2 bases; nucleotides not matched to a gene: 3. The CDR3 loop spans 15 amino acids. The CDR3 loop reads CASSQVVAGAYEQYF. In DNA form, the CDR3 reads TGCGCCAGCAGCCAAGTAGTAGCGGGAGCCTACGAGCAGTACTTC.

The genes are TRBV7-9 and TRBJ1-1; D is uncertain. The CDR3 totals 14 residues. Germline V gives CDR1 SEHNR, CDR2 FQNEAQ (reference sequence). Trimming took 1 base from V and 1 from J, leaving 7 bases between them. The DNA for the CDR3 is TGTGCCAGCAGCTTAGGGATGGCGAACACTGAAGCTTTCTTT. Translated, it gives CASSLGMANTEAFF.

This clonotype was counted between two and nine times. The gene calls are TRBV6-2 or TRBV6-3 and TRBJ1-2; tentatively, D is TRBD1 (5 bases). Trimming removed 5 bases from V and 2 bases from J, with 15 bases in between. CDR3 length: 15 amino acids. Per germline, CDR1 MNHEY and CDR2 SVGEGT. CDR3 residues: CASSNSLGRNYGYTF. The DNA for the CDR3 is TGTGCCAGCAGTAATAGTCTGGGACGGAACTATGGCTACACCTTC.

This rearrangement joins TRBV6-4 to TRBJ2-1; D might be TRBD2 (5 bases). The CDR3 extends over 14 amino acids. V was cut by 8 bases and J by 3 bases, with 14 bases left in between. Germline V gene sequence: CDR1 MRHNA, CDR2 SNTAGT. This chain's CDR3 is CASSPTTNYNEQFF. CDR3 sequence (DNA): TGTGCCAGCTCCCCGACGACTAACTACAATGAGCAGTTCTTC.

This clonotype was observed many times. The V and J genes are TRBV6-1 and TRBJ1-5; D is unresolved. Germline CDR1 MNHNS, CDR2 SASEGT. Deletions cut 7 bases from V and 0 bases from J, with 13 bases between. The CDR3 extends over 15 amino acids. The CDR3 is CASITEFYSNQPQHF. CDR3 DNA sequence: TGTGCCAGCATAACGGAATTTTATAGCAATCAGCCCCAGCATTTT.

This clonotype was counted a few times. The genes are TRBV7-9 and TRBJ1-1, with D possibly being TRBD1 (6 bases). Trimming pared 1 base from V and 1 base from J, leaving 13 bases between. Germline assignment: CDR1 SEHNR and CDR2 FQNEAQ (reference sequence). This CDR3 spans 16 amino acids. The CDR3 here is CASSLGGGTKNTEAFF. The CDR3 DNA reads TGTGCCAGCAGCTTAGGAGGGGGAACAAAGAACACTGAAGCTTTCTTT.

The rearrangement uses TRBV29-1 and TRBJ2-1; no reliable D call. Germline loops: CDR1 SQVTM, CDR2 ANQGSEA. CDR3 size: 14 residues. V was trimmed by 5 bases and J by 0 bases, leaving 11 bases between them. The CDR3 sequence: CSVSLAASYNEQFF. The CDR3 coding sequence is TGCAGCGTTTCCTTGGCGGCCTCCTACAATGAGCAGTTCTTC.

This clonotype was seen only a few times. This chain joins TRBV6-1 and TRBJ2-3; 8 bases agree with TRBD2. V shed 6 bases, J shed 1 base, and the junction held 12 bases outside the gene matches. The length of the CDR3 is 17 residues. The germline gives CDR1 MNHNS, CDR2 SASEGT. CDR3 amino acids: CASSTSRIAGRTDTQYF. The CDR3 nucleotides are TGTGCCAGCAGCACCTCCAGGATAGCGGGACGCACAGATACGCAGTATTTT.

The chain is built from TRBV11-2 and TRBJ1-1; D possibly corresponds to TRBD1 (6 bases). The length of the CDR3 is 15 residues. Germline CDR1 is SGHAT and CDR2 is FQNNGV. The V end was cut by 5 bases, the J end by 1 base, with 14 bases between. The CDR3 here is CASSVPGAENTEAFF. CDR3 DNA sequence: TGTGCCAGCAGCGTCCCGGGGGCAGAGAACACTGAAGCTTTCTTT.

For this clonotype: This may come from a read error, since a much larger clone is one base off. The final CDR3 position lacks the conserved phenylalanine or tryptophan, pointing to a likely read error. The chain employs TRBV20-1 and TRBJ2-7; 7 nucleotides match TRBD1. Germline V gene lookup returns CDR1 DFQATT and CDR2 SNEGSKA (reference sequence). With V trimmed by 3 bases and J by 3 bases, 11 bases remained unmatched. The CDR3 sequence is 15 residues long. The CDR3 region has the DNA TGCAGTGCTAGTCACCTGACAGGGTTAGACTACGAGCAGTACTGC. Its protein is CSASHLTGLDYEQYC.

CDR3 DNA sequence: TGTGCCAGCAGCCAAGGCCCTTCCAGGGAGGGGAACGAGCAGTACTTC. This gives the protein CASSQGPSREGNEQYF. The chain combines TRBV4-2 with TRBJ2-7; 7 nucleotides line up with TRBD2. This CDR3 has 16 amino acids. Losses at the gene ends were 1 base for V and 5 bases for J; bases not matched to a gene: 11. CDR1 LGHNA and CDR2 YNFKEQ come from the germline V gene.

About this clonotype itself: A much larger clonotype is one base distant, so this may be a read error. The rearrangement joins TRBV20-1 to TRBJ1-5; D is perhaps TRBD1 (5 bases). This CDR3 comprises 17 residues. Germline-derived CDR1 and CDR2 are DFQATT and SNEGSKA (reference sequence). V lost 0 bases and J 2 bases, leaving 17 bases between the germline ends. In DNA, the CDR3 is TGCAGTGCTAGAGATCCCAGACAGACATATCGCAATCAGCCCCAGCATTTT. Translated, it gives CSARDPRQTYRNQPQHF.

This chain joins TRBV28 and TRBJ2-3; TRBD2 aligns across 7 bases. With 10 bases clipped from V and 2 bases from J, the junction kept 18 bases outside the gene matches. From germline, CDR1 is MDHEN and CDR2 SYDVKM. This CDR3 has 17 amino acids. The CDR3 sequence is CATSGTEGTEHTDTQYF. The CDR3 region has the DNA TGTGCCACCAGCGGGACCGAAGGAACAGAGCACACAGATACGCAGTATTTT.

On this clonotype: A much larger clone differs from this one at a single base, so this may be a read error. The chain links TRBV4-2 to TRBJ2-3; 11 bases are a match to TRBD2. Germline-derived CDR1 and CDR2 are LGHNA and YNFKEQ. The CDR3 consists of 17 residues. CDR3 region: CASGQHGTSGDADTQYF. CDR3 DNA: TGTGCCAGCGGCCAACACGGGACTAGCGGAGACGCAGATACGCAGTATTTT.

This clonotype appeared once. The J gene is TRBJ1-2, the V gene TRBV6-1; a possible D gene is TRBD1 (5 bases). CDR1 MNHNS and CDR2 SASEGT come from the germline V gene. This CDR3 contains 14 residues. V was pared by 5 bases and J by 4 bases, with 14 bases between. This CDR3 reads CASSRGGSFYGYTF. The CDR3 region has the DNA TGTGCCAGCAGTCGCGGGGGGTCCTTCTATGGCTACACCTTC.

This clonotype was seen repeatedly, ten times or more. The J gene is TRBJ2-3, the V gene TRBV28; 8 bases match TRBD1. V was pared by 10 bases and J by 3 bases, with 9 bases of the junction left unmatched. The CDR3 has 14 amino acids. CDR1 is MDHEN and CDR2 is SYDVKM in the germline V gene. Here the CDR3 DNA reads TGTGCCATCTCGCGGACAGGGTCTACAGATACGCAGTATTTT. As protein: CAISRTGSTDTQYF.

The CDR3 spells CASSHDGLAKNIQYF. CDR3 DNA sequence: TGCGCCAGCAGCCACGACGGTCTAGCCAAAAACATTCAGTACTTC. This rearrangement joins TRBV4-1 to TRBJ2-4; D not resolved. This CDR3 has 15 residues. From germline, CDR1 is MGHRA and CDR2 YSYEKL. Trimming stripped 3 bases from V and 0 bases from J, with 9 bases between.

The V gene is TRBV4-1, the J gene TRBJ1-2, with D unresolved. V lost 0 bases and J 1 base, leaving 6 bases between the germline ends. This CDR3 is built from 14 residues. CDR1 is MGHRA and CDR2 is YSYEKL in the germline V gene. Written as DNA, the CDR3 is TGCGCCAGCAGCCAAGAAGGCTTTAACTATGGCTACACCTTC. It encodes CASSQEGFNYGYTF.

This chain uses TRBV19 with TRBJ2-4; weak D call: TRBD1 (5 bases). There are 12 residues in the CDR3. V was clipped by 5 bases and J by 10 bases, with 12 bases between them. The germline gives CDR1 LNHDA, CDR2 SQIVND (reference sequence). CDR3 coding DNA: TGTGCCAGTAGTCCCCGACAGACAATTCAGTACTTC. Amino acids: CASSPRQTIQYF.

As regards this clonotype: This may be a read error: a much more frequent sequence differs by one nucleotide. The chain employs TRBV7-3 and TRBJ2-7; D perhaps matches TRBD2 (6 bases). Germline V lookup: CDR1 SGHTA, CDR2 FQGTGA. V lost 5 bases, J lost 2 bases, and 16 bases lay in between. The CDR3 has 15 residues. The CDR3 DNA reads as TGTGCCAGCAGCCTCGGGGCTAGCGTCACCTACGAGCAGTACTTC. Protein product: CASSLGASVTYEQYF.

The J gene is TRBJ1-1, the V gene TRBV6-1; 8 nucleotides align to TRBD1. The CDR3 extends over 13 amino acids. The ends lost 7 bases at V and 3 bases at J; junction bases unmatched: 4. Germline V gives CDR1 MNHNS, CDR2 SASEGT. The CDR3 protein is CASTSTGDTEAFF. The CDR3, as DNA: TGTGCCAGCACCTCGACAGGGGACACTGAAGCTTTCTTT.

Only a few counts were recorded for this clonotype. The chain joins TRBV19 to TRBJ1-2; tentative D call: TRBD1 (6 bases). Trimming pared 6 bases from V and 4 bases from J, leaving 15 bases between. The CDR3 has 14 amino acids. Germline V lookup: CDR1 LNHDA, CDR2 SQIVND (reference sequence). This CDR3 is CASREQGLGYGYTF. In DNA, the CDR3 is TGTGCCAGTAGAGAACAGGGACTTGGCTATGGCTACACCTTC. Full variable domain (missing parts from reference TRBV19 and TRBJ1-2): DGGITQSPKYLFRKEGQNVTLSCEQNLNHDAMYWYRQDPGQGLRLIYYSQIVNDFQKGDIAEGYSVSREKKESFPLTVTSAQKNPTAFYLCASREQGLGYGYTFGSGTRLTVV.

The chain has TRBV28 and TRBJ2-7, with D possibly being TRBD1 or TRBD2 (6 bases each). Germline V gene sequence: CDR1 MDHEN, CDR2 SYDVKM. V shed 6 bases and J shed 2 bases, with 14 bases lying between them. The CDR3 extends over 14 amino acids. The CDR3 is CASRDGGQAYEQYF. Here the CDR3 DNA reads TGTGCCAGCAGAGATGGGGGGCAGGCCTACGAGCAGTACTTC.

With respect to this clonotype: Relative to the germline gene, one junction end is altered; a read error may explain this. The genes are TRBV20-1 and TRBJ2-7; 9 bases fit TRBD2. This CDR3 comprises 15 residues. CDR1 DFQATT and CDR2 SNEGSKA come from the germline V gene (reference sequence). The CDR3 nucleotides are TGCTGTGCTACCCCCCCGGCTAGCGGGAAGTACGAGCAGTACTTC. Translating gives CCATPPASGKYEQYF.

The V gene is TRBV4-1, the J gene TRBJ1-6, with D possibly TRBD1 on 6 matching bases. The CDR3 has 16 amino acids. Between the trimmed V and J ends, which lost 0 bases and 7 bases, there was a span of 13 bases. The germline V gene has CDR1 MGHRA and CDR2 YSYEKL. As DNA, the CDR3 is TGCGCCAGCAGCCAAGATTCCAATAGGGGGAATTCACCCCTCCACTTT. This sequence encodes CASSQDSNRGNSPLHF.